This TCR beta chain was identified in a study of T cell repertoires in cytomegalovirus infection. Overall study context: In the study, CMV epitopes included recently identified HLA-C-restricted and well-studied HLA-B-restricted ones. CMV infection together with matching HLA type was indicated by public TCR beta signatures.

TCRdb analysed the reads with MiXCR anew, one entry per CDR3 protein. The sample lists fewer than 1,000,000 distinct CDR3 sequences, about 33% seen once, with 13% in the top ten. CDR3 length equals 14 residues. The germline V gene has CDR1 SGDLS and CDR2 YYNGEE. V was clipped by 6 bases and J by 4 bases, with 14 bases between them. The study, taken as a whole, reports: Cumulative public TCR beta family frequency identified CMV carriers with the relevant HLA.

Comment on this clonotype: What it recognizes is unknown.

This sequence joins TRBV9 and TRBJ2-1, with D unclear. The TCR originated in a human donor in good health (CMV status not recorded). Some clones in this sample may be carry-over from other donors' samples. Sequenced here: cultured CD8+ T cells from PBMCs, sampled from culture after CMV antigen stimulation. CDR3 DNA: TGTGCCAGCACCACCTCGGGTACTTACAATGAGCAGTTCTTC. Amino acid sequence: CASTTSGTYNEQFF.